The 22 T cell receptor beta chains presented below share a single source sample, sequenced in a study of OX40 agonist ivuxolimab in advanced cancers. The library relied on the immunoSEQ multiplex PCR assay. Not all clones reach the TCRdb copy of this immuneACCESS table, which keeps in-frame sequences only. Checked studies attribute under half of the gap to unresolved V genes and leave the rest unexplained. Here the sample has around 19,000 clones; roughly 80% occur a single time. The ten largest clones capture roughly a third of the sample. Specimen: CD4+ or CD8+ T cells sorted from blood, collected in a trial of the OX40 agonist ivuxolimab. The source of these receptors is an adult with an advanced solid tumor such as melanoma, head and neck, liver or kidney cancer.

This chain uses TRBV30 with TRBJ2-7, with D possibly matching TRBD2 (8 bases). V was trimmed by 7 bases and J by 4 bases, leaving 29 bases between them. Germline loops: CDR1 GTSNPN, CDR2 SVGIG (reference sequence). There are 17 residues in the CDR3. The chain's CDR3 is CASGGVGTVGPPYEQYF. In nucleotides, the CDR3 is TGTGCCTCGGGGGGGGTCGGGACAGTTGGTCCCCCTTACGAGCAGTACTTC.

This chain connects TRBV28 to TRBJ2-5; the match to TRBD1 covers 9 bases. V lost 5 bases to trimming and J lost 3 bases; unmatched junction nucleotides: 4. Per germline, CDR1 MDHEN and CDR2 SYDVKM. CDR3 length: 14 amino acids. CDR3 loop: CASSPGTGKETQYF. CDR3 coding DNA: TGTGCCAGCAGTCCCGGGACAGGGAAAGAGACCCAGTACTTC. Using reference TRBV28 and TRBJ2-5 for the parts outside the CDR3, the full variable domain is DVKVTQSSRYLVKRTGEKVFLECVQDMDHENMFWYRQDPGLGLRLIYFSYDVKMKEKGDIPEGYSVSREKKERFSLILESASTNQTSMYLCASSPGTGKETQYFGPGTRLLVL.

CDR3 amino acids: CASSEGQGADEQYF. CDR3 sequence (DNA): TGTGCCAGCAGTGAAGGACAGGGGGCTGACGAGCAGTACTTC. V gene TRBV27 combines with J gene TRBJ2-7, with 11 bases fitting TRBD1. Germline values: CDR1 MNHEY, CDR2 SMNVEV (reference sequence). V lost 5 bases, J lost 5 bases, and 5 bases stayed unmatched. The CDR3 runs 14 residues.

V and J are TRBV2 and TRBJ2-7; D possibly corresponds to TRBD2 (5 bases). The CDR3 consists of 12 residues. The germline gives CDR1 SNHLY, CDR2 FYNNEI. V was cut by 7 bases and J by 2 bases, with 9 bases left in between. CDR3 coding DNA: TGTGCCAGCATCGAGGGAACCTACGAGCAGTACTTC. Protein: CASIEGTYEQYF.

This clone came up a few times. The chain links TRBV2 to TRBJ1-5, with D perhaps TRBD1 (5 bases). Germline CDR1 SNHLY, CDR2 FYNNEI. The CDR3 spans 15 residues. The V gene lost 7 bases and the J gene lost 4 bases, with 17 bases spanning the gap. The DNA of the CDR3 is TGTGCCAGCACCCCGAAGTCAGGGTGGAATCAGCCCCAGCATTTT. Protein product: CASTPKSGWNQPQHF.

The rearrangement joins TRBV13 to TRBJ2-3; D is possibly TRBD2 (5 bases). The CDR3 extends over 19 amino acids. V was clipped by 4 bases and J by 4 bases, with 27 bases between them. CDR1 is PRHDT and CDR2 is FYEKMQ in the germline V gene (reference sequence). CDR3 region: CASSSPLSPDGEGADTQYF. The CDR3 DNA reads TGTGCCAGCAGCTCCCCTCTATCCCCGGACGGGGAAGGCGCAGATACGCAGTATTTT.

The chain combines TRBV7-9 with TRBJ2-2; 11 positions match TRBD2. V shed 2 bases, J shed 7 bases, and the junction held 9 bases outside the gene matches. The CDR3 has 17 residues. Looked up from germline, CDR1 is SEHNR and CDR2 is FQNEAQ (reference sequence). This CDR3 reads CASSLPLRLAGHGELFF. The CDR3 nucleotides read TGTGCCAGCAGCTTACCCCTTCGACTAGCGGGACACGGGGAGCTGTTTTTT.

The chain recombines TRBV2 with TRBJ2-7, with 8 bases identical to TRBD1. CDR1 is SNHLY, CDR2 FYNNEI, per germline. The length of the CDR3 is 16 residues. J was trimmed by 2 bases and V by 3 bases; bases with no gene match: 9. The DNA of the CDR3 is TGTGCCAGCAGTGAGGGGGACAGGACCTTAACCTACGAGCAGTACTTC. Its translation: CASSEGDRTLTYEQYF.

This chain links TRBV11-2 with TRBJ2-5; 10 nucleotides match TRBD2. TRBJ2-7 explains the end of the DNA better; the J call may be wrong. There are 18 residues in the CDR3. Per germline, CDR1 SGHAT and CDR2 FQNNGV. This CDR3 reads CASSPRIPLSGGDGEQYF. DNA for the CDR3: TGTGCCAGCAGCCCCCGTATACCCTTAAGCGGGGGGGACGGCGAGCAGTACTTC.

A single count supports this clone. CDR3 DNA: TGCGCCAGCAGTGAGTCTATGGGCAGCTTCGAGCAGTACTTC. Residues: CASSESMGSFEQYF. The chain employs TRBV10-1 and TRBJ2-7; D not certain. Germline V lookup: CDR1 WNHNN, CDR2 SYGVQD (reference sequence). The germline V and J ends were trimmed by 0 bases and 6 bases, with 12 bases remaining between them. The CDR3 length is 14 residues.

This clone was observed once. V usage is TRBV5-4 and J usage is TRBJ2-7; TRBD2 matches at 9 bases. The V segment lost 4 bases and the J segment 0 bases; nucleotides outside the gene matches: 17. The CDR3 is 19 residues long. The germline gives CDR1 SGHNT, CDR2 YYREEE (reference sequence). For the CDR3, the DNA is TGTGCCAGCAGCGAAGCCGGGACTAGCTTCGTTGGAACCTCCTACGAGCAGTACTTC. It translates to CASSEAGTSFVGTSYEQYF.

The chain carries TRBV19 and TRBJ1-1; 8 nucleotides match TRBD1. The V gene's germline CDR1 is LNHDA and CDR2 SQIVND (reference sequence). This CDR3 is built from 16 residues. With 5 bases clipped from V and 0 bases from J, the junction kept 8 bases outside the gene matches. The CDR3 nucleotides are TGTGCCAGTAGTGCCTCACACAGGGGGATGAACACTGAAGCTTTCTTT. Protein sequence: CASSASHRGMNTEAFF.

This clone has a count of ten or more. CDR3 in DNA: TGTGCCAGCAGCGCGGGACAGGGCTACTACAATGAGCAGTTCTTC. Protein sequence: CASSAGQGYYNEQFF. The chain is built from TRBV11-2 and TRBJ2-1, with 9 bases lining up with TRBD1. V dropped 5 bases and J dropped 3; count of bases not matched to a gene: 5. The CDR3 extends over 15 amino acids. From germline, CDR1 is SGHAT and CDR2 FQNNGV.

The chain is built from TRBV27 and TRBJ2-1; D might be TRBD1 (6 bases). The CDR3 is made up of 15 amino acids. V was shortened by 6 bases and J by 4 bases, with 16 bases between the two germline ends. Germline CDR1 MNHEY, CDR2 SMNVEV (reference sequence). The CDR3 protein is CASRIRTDTYNEQFF. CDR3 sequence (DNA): TGTGCCAGCAGAATACGGACAGACACTTACAATGAGCAGTTCTTC.

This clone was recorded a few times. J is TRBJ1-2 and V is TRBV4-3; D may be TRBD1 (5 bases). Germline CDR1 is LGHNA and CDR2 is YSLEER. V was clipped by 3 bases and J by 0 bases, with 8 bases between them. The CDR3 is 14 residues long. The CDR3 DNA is TGCGCCAGCAGCCACGACAGTACTAACTATGGCTACACCTTC. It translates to CASSHDSTNYGYTF.

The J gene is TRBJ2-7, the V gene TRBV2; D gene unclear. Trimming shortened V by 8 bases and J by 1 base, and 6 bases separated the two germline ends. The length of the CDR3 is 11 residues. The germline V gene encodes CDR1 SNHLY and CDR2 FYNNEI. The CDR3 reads CASSPSYEQYF. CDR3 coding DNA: TGTGCCAGCTCTCCTTCCTACGAGCAGTACTTC. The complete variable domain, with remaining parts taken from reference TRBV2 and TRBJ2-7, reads EPEVTQTPSHQVTQMGQEVILRCVPISNHLYFYWYRQILGQKVEFLVSFYNNEISEKSEIFDDQFSVERPDGSNFTLKIRSTKLEDSAMYFCASSPSYEQYFGPGTRLTVT.

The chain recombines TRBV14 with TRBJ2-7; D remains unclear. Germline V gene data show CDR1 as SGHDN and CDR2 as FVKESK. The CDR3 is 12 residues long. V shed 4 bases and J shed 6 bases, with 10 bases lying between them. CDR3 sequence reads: CASSPRTPEQYF. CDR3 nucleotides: TGTGCCAGCAGCCCCCGGACCCCCGAGCAGTACTTC. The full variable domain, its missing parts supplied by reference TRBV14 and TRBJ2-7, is EAGVTQFPSHSVIEKGQTVTLRCDPISGHDNLYWYRRVMGKEIKFLLHFVKESKQDESGMPNNRFLAERTGGTYSTLKVQPAELEDSGVYFCASSPRTPEQYFGPGTRLTVT.

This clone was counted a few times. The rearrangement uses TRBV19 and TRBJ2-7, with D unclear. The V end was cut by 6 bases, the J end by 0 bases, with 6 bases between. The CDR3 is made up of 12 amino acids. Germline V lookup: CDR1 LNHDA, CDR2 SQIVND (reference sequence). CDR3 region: CASSPGSYEQYF. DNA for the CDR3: TGTGCCAGTAGCCCAGGCTCCTACGAGCAGTACTTC.

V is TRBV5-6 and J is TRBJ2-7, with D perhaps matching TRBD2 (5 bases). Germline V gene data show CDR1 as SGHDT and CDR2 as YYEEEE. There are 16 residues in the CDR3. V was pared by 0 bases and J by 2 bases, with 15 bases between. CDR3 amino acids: CASSLDGPGTTYEQYF. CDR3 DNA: TGTGCCAGCAGCTTGGATGGTCCGGGAACCACCTACGAGCAGTACTTC.

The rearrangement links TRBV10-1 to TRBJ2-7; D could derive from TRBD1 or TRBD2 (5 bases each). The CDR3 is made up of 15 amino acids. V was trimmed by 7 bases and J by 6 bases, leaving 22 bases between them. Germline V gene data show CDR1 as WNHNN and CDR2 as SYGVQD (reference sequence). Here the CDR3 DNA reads TGCGCCAGCAATTGTCGTTTTGGGACCAACGTCGAGCAGTACTTC. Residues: CASNCRFGTNVEQYF.

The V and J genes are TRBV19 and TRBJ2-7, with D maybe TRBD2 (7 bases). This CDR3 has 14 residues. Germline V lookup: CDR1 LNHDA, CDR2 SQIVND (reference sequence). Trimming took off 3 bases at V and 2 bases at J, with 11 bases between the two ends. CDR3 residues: CASSIFGGPYEQYF. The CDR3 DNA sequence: TGTGCCAGTAGTATTTTCGGGGGGCCCTACGAGCAGTACTTC.

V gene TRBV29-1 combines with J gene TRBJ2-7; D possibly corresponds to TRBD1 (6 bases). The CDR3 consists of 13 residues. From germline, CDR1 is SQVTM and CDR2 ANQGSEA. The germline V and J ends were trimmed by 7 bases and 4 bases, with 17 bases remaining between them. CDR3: CSALAGRGYEQYF. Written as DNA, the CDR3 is TGCAGCGCCCTGGCGGGCAGGGGATACGAGCAGTACTTC.